A single T cell receptor (beta chain) is shown here with its context. Its matching antigen is unknown. The data originate from a study of CD8+ T cells in alopecia areata. Overall study findings and caveats: Across lesional scalp, and particularly alopecia totalis/universalis, clonality surpassed that of normal scalp. One nonresponder leaves baseline CD8+ expansion's link to response uncertain. Alphabeta T cells residing in normal skin are also sequenced in scalp samples.

Germline trimming cut 2 bases from V and 4 bases from J; bases unmatched to any gene: 5. The CDR3 consists of 15 residues. CDR1 and CDR2 (germline): SGHDT, YYEEEE. RNA was extracted and reverse transcribed into cDNA as the sequencing template. Sequencing was performed with immunoSEQ multiplex PCR; in TCRdb, only in-frame clones are kept and a portion is missing. The sample records around 210,000 clones, about three fifths being singletons. The treatment: oral pan-JAK inhibitor, 5-10 mg twice daily. This clonotype originated in a human donor with alopecia areata. Material: CD4+ T cells sorted from blood, obtained at week 4, from a patient treated with tofacitinib. This chain links TRBV5-6 with TRBJ1-2, with 10 bases fitting TRBD1. The CDR3 reads CASSLPGQGSYGYTF. The CDR3 DNA reads as TGTGCCAGCAGCTTACCGGGACAGGGGAGCTATGGCTACACCTTC.